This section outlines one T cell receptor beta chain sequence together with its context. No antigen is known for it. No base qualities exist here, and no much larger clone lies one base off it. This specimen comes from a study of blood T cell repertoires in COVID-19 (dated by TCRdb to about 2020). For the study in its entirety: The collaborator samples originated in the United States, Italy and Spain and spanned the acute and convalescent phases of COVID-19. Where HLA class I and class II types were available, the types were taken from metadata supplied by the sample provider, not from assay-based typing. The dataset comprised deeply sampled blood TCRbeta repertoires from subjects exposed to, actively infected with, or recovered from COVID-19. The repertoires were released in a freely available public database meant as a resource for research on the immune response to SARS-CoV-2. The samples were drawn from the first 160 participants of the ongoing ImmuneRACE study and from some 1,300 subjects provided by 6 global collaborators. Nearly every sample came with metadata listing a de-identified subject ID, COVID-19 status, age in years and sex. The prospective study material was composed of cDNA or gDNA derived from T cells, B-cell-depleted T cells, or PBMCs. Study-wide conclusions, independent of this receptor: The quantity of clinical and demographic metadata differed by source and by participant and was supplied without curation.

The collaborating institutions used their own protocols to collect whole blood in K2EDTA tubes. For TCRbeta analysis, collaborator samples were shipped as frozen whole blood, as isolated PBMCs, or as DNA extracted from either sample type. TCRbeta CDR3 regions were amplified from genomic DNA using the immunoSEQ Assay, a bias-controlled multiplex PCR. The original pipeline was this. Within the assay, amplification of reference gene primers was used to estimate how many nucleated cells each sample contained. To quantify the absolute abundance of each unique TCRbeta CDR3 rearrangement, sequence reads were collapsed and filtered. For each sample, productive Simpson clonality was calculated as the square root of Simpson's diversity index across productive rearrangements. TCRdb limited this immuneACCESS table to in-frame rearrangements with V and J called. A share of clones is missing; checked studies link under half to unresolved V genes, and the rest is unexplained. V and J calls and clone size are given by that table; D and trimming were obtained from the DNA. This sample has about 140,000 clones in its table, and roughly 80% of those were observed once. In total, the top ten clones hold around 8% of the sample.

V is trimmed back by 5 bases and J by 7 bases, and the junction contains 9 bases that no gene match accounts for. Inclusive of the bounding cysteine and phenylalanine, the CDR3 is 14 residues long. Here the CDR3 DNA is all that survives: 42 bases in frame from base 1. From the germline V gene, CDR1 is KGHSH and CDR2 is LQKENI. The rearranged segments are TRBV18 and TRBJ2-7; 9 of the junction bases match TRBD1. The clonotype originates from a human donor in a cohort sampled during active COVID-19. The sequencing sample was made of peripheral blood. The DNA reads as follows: TGTGCCAGCTCATCGGACAGGGGAAGGGGAGAGCAGTACTTC. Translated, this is CASSSDRGRGEQYF.